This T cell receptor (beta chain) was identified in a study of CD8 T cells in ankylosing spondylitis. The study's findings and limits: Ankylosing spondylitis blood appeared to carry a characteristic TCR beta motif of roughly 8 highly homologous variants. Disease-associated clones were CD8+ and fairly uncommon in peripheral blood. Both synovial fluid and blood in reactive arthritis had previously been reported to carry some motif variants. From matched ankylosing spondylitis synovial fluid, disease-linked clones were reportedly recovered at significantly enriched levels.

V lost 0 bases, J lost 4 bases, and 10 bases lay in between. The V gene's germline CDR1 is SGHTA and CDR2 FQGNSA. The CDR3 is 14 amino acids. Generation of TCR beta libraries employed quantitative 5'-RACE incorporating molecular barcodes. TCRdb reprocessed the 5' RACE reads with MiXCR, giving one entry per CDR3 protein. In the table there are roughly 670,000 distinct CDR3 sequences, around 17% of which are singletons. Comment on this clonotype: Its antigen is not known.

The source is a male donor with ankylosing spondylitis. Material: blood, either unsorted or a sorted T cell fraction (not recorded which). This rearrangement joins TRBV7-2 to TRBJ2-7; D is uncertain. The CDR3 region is CASSLAAVGYEQYF. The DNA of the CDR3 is TGTGCCAGCAGCTTAGCGGCGGTAGGGTACGAGCAGTACTTC. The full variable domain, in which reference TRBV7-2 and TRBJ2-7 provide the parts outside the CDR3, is GAGVSQSPSNKVTEKGKDVELRCDPISGHTALYWYRQSLGQGLEFLIYFQGNSAPDKSGLPSDRFSAERTGGSVSTLTIQRTQQEDSAVYLCASSLAAVGYEQYFGPGTRLTVT.